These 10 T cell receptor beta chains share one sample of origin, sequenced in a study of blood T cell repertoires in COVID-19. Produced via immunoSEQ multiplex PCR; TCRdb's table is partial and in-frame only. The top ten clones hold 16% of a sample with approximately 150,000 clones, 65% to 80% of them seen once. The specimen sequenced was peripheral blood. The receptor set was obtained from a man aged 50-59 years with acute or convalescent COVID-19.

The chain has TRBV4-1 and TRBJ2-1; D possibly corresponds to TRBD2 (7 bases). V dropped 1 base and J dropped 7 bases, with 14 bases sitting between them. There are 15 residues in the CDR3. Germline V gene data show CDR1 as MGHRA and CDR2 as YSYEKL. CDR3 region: CASSQAAGARNEQFF. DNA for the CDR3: TGCGCCAGCAGCCAAGCTGCGGGGGCGAGGAATGAGCAGTTCTTC.

The CDR3 coding sequence is TGCGCCAGCATTCCCAAGGGGGGGGGAATAGGGTATCAGCCCCAGCATTTT. It specifies CASIPKGGGIGYQPQHF. The rearrangement joins TRBV10-1 to TRBJ1-5; D perhaps matches TRBD1 (6 bases). Germline CDR1 is WNHNN and CDR2 is SYGVQD (reference sequence). With 7 bases removed from V and 5 bases from J, the gap between germline ends came to 24 bases. The length of the CDR3 is 17 residues.

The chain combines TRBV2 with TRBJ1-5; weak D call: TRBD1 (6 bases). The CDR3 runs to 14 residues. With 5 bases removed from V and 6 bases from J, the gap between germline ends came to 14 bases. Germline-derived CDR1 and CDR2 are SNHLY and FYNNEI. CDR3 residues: CASSPTGSRQPQHF. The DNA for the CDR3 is TGTGCCAGCAGTCCCACAGGGTCTCGTCAGCCCCAGCATTTT.

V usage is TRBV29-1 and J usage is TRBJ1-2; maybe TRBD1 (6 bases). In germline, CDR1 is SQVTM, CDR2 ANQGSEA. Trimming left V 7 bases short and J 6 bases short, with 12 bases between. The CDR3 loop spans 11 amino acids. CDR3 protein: CSDTGMNGYTF. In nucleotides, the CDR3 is TGCAGCGATACAGGGATGAATGGCTACACCTTC.

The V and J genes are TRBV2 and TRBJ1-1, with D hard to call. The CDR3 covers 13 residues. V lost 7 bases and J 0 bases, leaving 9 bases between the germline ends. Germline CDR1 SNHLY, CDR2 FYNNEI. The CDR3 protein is CASTESVNTEAFF. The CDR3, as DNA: TGTGCCAGCACCGAGAGCGTGAACACTGAAGCTTTCTTT.

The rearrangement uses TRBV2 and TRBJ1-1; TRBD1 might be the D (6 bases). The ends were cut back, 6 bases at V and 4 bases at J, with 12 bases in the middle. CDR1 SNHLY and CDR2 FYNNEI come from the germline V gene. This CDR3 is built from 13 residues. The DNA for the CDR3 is TGTGCCAGCAGACAGGGATTGAGCACTGAAGCTTTCTTT. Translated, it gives CASRQGLSTEAFF.

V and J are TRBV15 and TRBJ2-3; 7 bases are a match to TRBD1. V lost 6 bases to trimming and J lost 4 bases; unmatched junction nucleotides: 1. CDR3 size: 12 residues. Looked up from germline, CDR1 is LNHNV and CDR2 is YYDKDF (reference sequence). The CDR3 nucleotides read TGTGCCACCAGAGACAGGGCAGATACGCAGTATTTT. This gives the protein CATRDRADTQYF.

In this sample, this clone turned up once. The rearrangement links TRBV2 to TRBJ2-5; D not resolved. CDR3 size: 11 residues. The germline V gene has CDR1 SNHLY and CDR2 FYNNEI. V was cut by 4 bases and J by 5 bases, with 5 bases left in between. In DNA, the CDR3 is TGTGCCAGCAGTGTCCTGGAGACCCAGTACTTC. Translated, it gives CASSVLETQYF.

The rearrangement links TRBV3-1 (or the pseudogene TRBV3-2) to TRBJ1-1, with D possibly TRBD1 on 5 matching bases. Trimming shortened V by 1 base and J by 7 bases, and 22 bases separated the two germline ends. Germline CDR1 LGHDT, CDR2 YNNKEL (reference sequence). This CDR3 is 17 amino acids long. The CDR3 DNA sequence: TGTGCCAGCAGCCAAGGCGTTTCTAGGACAAAAAGCAGTGAAGCTTTCTTT. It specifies CASSQGVSRTKSSEAFF.

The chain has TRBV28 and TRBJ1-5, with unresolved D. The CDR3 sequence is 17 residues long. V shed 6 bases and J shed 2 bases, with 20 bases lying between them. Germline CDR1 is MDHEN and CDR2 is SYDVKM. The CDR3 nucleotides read TGTGCCAGCAGACTATCGGGTTCGGTGGTTCGCAATCAGCCCCAGCATTTT. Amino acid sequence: CASRLSGSVVRNQPQHF.